These 4 T cell receptor beta chains share one sample of origin, sequenced in a study of control samples from healthy donors and cancer patients. Here immunoSEQ multiplex PCR was the method, and the copy in TCRdb shows in-frame clones only, minus some. The table has roughly 120,000 clones, more than 85% seen once. The sequencing input was PBMCs. The source is a man in his fifties with head and neck cancer.

The CDR3 sequence is CASSPTPANYGYTF. CDR3 sequence (DNA): TGTGCCAGTAGCCCAACACCCGCTAACTATGGCTACACCTTC. The chain carries TRBV19 and TRBJ1-2, with D uncertain. The CDR3 is made up of 14 amino acids. V lost 6 bases to trimming and J lost 0 bases, with 11 bases between them. Germline V gives CDR1 LNHDA, CDR2 SQIVND (reference sequence). Looking up the rest from reference TRBV19 and TRBJ1-2 gives the full variable domain: DGGITQSPKYLFRKEGQNVTLSCEQNLNHDAMYWYRQDPGQGLRLIYYSQIVNDFQKGDIAEGYSVSREKKESFPLTVTSAQKNPTAFYLCASSPTPANYGYTFGSGTRLTVV.

The chain couples TRBV6-5 to TRBJ1-2; maybe TRBD1 (5 bases). Germline CDR1 MNHEY, CDR2 SVGAGI. The CDR3 runs to 14 residues. V was clipped by 0 bases and J by 7 bases, with 12 bases between them. Written as DNA, the CDR3 is TGTGCCAGCAGTTACTCGAAGCAGGGTTCTGGCTACACCTTC. Its protein product is CASSYSKQGSGYTF.

The chain combines TRBV10-3 with TRBJ1-5; D may be TRBD1 (6 bases). Germline V gene lookup returns CDR1 ENHRY and CDR2 SYGVKD. Trimming cost V 5 bases and J 8 bases, with 19 bases left between them. This CDR3 comprises 15 residues. The CDR3 DNA follows: TGTGCCATCAGTTTACAGGGTAGGGAGGGAAAGCCCCAGCATTTT. It yields the protein CAISLQGREGKPQHF.

The chain has TRBV10-1 and TRBJ2-1; TRBD2 is a possible D gene (6 bases). CDR3 length: 16 residues. With 7 bases removed from V and 5 bases from J, the gap between germline ends came to 21 bases. Germline values: CDR1 WNHNN, CDR2 SYGVQD (reference sequence). CDR3 region: CASTHGRGSGNNEQFF. In DNA, the CDR3 is TGCGCCAGCACACACGGGCGGGGTTCTGGTAACAATGAGCAGTTCTTC.